This TCR beta chain was sequenced for a study of technical replicates of blood from a handful of donors. Sequencing used immunoSEQ multiplex PCR; TCRdb keeps in-frame clones, though not all of them. The sample shows 76,000 or so clones, roughly 85% of them seen only once. CDR1 and CDR2 from the germline V gene are LNHDA and SQIVND (reference sequence). V lost 6 bases and J lost 4, with 21 bases in between. CDR3 length: 16 residues. This sequence was found in a human donor in good health. Some clones in this sample may be carry-over from other donors' samples. The sequenced sample consisted of PBMCs. This chain connects TRBV19 to TRBJ1-1; TRBD1 might be the D (6 bases). In DNA form, the CDR3 reads TGTGCCAGTAGCCGAAGGGGGAGGGAAAGGATCACTGAAGCTTTCTTT. This codes for CASSRRGRERITEAFF.